Below, 12 T cell receptor beta chains from the same sample are listed, as sequenced in a study of Graves' ophthalmopathy and Graves' hyperthyroidism (dated by TCRdb to the late 2010s). These reads were obtained on an Illumina HiSeq 2000. For repertoire sequencing, TCR beta CDR3 regions were amplified from RNA transcripts. A first-round RT-PCR used HTBI primers with the Qiagen OneStep RT-PCR kit, followed by a second-round multiplex PCR, size selection and purification. The public reads were reanalyzed by TCRdb: fastp trimming at Q25, MiXCR alignment, in-frame beta chains only. Every distinct CDR3 protein forms one entry, paired with its most common genes and DNA. The sample records hundreds of thousands of distinct CDR3 sequences, approximately 39% of which are singletons. The ten largest account for under 3.5% of the sample. Sequences were obtained from peripheral blood. The receptors come from an adult man with Graves' ophthalmopathy.

V and J are TRBV7-9 and TRBJ1-6, with TRBD1 as a possible D gene (5 bases). Per germline, CDR1 SEHNR and CDR2 FQNEAQ (reference sequence). The CDR3 sequence is 14 residues long. V lost 2 bases and J lost 10, with 12 bases in between. The CDR3 DNA is TGTGCCAGCAGCTTACGGGTCAGGGAATCACCCCTCCACTTT. Translated, it gives CASSLRVRESPLHF.

This chain links TRBV7-9 with TRBJ1-4; D is uncertain. V lost 3 bases and J 7 bases, leaving 18 bases between the germline ends. Germline CDR1 and CDR2: SEHNR and FQNEAQ (reference sequence). The CDR3 totals 16 residues. CDR3 in amino acids: CASSLSAGNPTEKLFF. CDR3 nucleotide sequence: TGTGCCAGCAGCTTGAGTGCGGGGAACCCAACTGAAAAACTGTTTTTT.

This clonotype has at least ten counts. The chain carries TRBV10-3 and TRBJ2-6; D tentatively fits TRBD1 or TRBD2 (5 bases each). V was clipped by 10 bases and J by 0 bases, with 16 bases between them. The CDR3 extends over 16 amino acids. Germline V gives CDR1 ENHRY, CDR2 SYGVKD. CDR3 amino acids: CASTGTASSGANVLTF. CDR3 DNA sequence: TGTGCCAGCACTGGGACGGCGAGCTCTGGGGCCAACGTCCTGACTTTC.

This clonotype appeared many times. This rearrangement joins TRBV7-8 to TRBJ2-7; tentative D call: TRBD1 (6 bases). Trimming took off 5 bases at V and 0 bases at J, with 20 bases between the two ends. The CDR3 consists of 17 residues. Germline lookup yields CDR1 SGHVS and CDR2 FQNEAQ. The CDR3 DNA reads as TGTGCCAGCAGCCAAAGTGCTAGGACAGCCAGCTCCTACGAGCAGTACTTC. Residues: CASSQSARTASSYEQYF.

Many counts were recorded for this clonotype. V gene TRBV7-2 combines with J gene TRBJ1-2; weak D call: TRBD1 (6 bases). This CDR3 comprises 14 residues. Germline V gene lookup returns CDR1 SGHTA and CDR2 FQGNSA. With 3 bases removed from V and 4 bases from J, the gap between germline ends came to 12 bases. The CDR3 sequence: CASSFLQGSYGYTF. CDR3 nucleotide sequence: TGTGCCAGCAGCTTCTTACAGGGAAGCTATGGCTACACCTTC.

There are many counts of this clonotype. The chain employs TRBV20-1 and TRBJ1-2; the D gene is possibly TRBD1 (5 bases). The V and J ends lost 1 base and 4 bases respectively, with 16 bases between them. The CDR3 sequence is 15 residues long. In germline, CDR1 is DFQATT, CDR2 SNEGSKA (reference sequence). CDR3 nucleotide sequence: TGCAGTGCTAGAGGAGCAGGGTTCGAACTCTATGGCTACACCTTC. It codes for CSARGAGFELYGYTF.

CDR3 sequence (DNA): TGTGCCAGCAGTGAAAGGCGACAGGCCTTGGGCTACGAGCAGTACTTC. Translated, it gives CASSERRQALGYEQYF. The chain carries TRBV6-1 and TRBJ2-7; maybe TRBD1 (6 bases). The CDR3 totals 16 residues. V was cut by 2 bases and J by 3 bases, with 17 bases left in between. CDR1 is MNHNS and CDR2 is SASEGT in the germline V gene.

Notes on this clonotype: A much larger clone lies a single base off, so this may be a read error. The V gene is TRBV20-1, the J gene TRBJ1-1, with a possible D match to TRBD1 (6 bases). Germline-derived CDR1 and CDR2 are DFQATT and SNEGSKA (reference sequence). The CDR3 length is 10 residues. CDR3 in DNA: TGCAATGCTAGCGGTCCGGACAGCAAATTT. It specifies CNASGPDSKF.

CDR3 sequence (DNA): TGCGCCAGCAGCTTGGACCTGGTGAGCTCTGGAAACACCATATATTTT. As protein: CASSLDLVSSGNTIYF. The rearrangement joins TRBV5-1 to TRBJ1-3, with no clear D. Germline V lookup: CDR1 SGHRS, CDR2 YFSETQ. V was shortened by 0 bases and J by 0 bases, with 10 bases between the two germline ends. The CDR3 is made up of 16 amino acids.

V usage is TRBV19 and J usage is TRBJ2-2; the D call may be TRBD1 or TRBD2 (5 bases each). V was clipped by 3 bases and J by 0 bases, with 14 bases between them. Per germline, CDR1 LNHDA and CDR2 SQIVND (reference sequence). The CDR3 sequence is 17 residues long. CDR3 protein: CASSIDGAWANTGELFF. The CDR3 coding sequence is TGTGCCAGTAGTATTGACGGGGCTTGGGCGAACACCGGGGAGCTGTTTTTT.

This clonotype showed up just once. The V call is TRBV2, the J call TRBJ1-2; possibly TRBD1 for D (5 bases). In germline, CDR1 is SNHLY, CDR2 FYNNEI. CDR3 size: 15 residues. Trimming left V 5 bases short and J 0 bases short, with 13 bases between. CDR3 loop: CASSWWGSSNYGYTF. As DNA, the CDR3 is TGTGCCAGCAGTTGGTGGGGCAGTTCTAACTATGGCTACACCTTC.

Turning to this clonotype: A much larger clone differs by one base, so this may be a read error. The chain links TRBV19 to TRBJ1-2, with D unresolved. Trimming pared 5 bases from V and 4 bases from J, leaving 14 bases between. CDR3 length: 14 amino acids. CDR1 and CDR2 from the germline V gene are LNHDA and SQIVND (reference sequence). CDR3 loop: CASSFQAGAYGYTF. For the CDR3, the DNA is TGTGCCAGTAGTTTCCAGGCAGGAGCCTATGGCTACACCTTC.